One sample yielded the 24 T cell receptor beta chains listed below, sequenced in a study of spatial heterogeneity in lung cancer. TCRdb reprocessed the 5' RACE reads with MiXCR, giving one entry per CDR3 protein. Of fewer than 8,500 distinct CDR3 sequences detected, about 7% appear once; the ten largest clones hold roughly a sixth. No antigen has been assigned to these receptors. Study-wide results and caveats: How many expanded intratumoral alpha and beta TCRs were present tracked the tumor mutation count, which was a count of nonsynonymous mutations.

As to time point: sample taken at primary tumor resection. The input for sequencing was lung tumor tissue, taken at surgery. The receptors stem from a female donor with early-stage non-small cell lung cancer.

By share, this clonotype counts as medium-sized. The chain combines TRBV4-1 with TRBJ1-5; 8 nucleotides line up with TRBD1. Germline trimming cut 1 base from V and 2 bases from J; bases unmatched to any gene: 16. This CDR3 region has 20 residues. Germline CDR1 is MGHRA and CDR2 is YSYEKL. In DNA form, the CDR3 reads TGCGCCAGCAGCCAAGTCCCCTTCATTACCGCGACAGGGGGCAATCAGCCCCAGCATTTT. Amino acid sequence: CASSQVPFITATGGNQPQHF.

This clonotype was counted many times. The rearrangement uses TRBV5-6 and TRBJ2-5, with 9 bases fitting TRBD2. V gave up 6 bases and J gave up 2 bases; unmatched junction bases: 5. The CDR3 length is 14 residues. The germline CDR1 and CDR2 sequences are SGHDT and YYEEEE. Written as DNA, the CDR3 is TGTGCCAGCATACTAGCGGGTAGACAAGAGACCCAGTACTTC. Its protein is CASILAGRQETQYF.

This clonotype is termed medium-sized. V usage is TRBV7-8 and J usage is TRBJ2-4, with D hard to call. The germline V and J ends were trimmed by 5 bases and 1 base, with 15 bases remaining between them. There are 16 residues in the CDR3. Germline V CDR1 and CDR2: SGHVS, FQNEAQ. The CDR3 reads CASSPTRLSAKNIQYF. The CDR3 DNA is TGTGCCAGCAGCCCCACCCGACTGTCGGCCAAAAACATTCAGTACTTC.

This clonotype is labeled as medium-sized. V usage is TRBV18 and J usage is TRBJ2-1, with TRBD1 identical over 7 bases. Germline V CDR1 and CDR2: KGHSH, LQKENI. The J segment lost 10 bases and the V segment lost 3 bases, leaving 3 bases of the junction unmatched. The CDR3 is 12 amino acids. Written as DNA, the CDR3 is TGTGCCAGCTCACCTGGCAGGGGGGAGCAGTTCTTC. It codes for CASSPGRGEQFF.

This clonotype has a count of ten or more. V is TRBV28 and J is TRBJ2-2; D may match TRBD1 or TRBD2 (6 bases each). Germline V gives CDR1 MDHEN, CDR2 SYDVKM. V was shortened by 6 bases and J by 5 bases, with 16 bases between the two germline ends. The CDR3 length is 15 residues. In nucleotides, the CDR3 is TGTGCCAGCAGCTTGGGGGGCCTGGGGACCGGGGAGCTGTTTTTT. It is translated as CASSLGGLGTGELFF.

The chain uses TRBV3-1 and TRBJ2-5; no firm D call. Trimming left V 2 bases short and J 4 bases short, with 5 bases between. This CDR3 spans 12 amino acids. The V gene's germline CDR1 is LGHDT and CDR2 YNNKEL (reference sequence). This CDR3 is CASSQKGETQYF. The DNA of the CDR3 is TGTGCCAGCAGCCAAAAGGGAGAGACCCAGTACTTC.

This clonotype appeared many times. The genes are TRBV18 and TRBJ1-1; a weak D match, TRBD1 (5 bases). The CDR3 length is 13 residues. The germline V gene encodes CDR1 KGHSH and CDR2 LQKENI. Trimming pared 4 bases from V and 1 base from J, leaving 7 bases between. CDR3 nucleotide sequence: TGTGCCAGCTCACGGGACCCGAACACTGAAGCTTTCTTT. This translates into CASSRDPNTEAFF.

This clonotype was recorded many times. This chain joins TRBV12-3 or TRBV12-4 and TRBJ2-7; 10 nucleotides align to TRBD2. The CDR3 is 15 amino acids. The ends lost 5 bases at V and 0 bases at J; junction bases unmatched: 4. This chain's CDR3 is CASSPPSGSSYEQYF. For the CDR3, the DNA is TGTGCCAGCAGTCCGCCTAGCGGGAGCTCCTACGAGCAGTACTTC.

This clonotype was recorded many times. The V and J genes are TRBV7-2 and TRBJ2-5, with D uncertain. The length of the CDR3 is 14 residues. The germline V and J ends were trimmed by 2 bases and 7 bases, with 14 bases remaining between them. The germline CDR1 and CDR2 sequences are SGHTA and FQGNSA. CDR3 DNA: TGTGCCAGCAGCTTACAACATTCGCTGGGGACCCAGTACTTC. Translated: CASSLQHSLGTQYF.

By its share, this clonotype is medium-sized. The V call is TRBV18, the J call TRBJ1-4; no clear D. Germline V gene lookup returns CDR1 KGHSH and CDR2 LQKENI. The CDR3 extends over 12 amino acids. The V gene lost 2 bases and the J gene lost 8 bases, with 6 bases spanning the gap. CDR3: CASSPGPEKLFF. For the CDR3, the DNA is TGTGCCAGCTCACCAGGCCCAGAAAAACTGTTTTTT.

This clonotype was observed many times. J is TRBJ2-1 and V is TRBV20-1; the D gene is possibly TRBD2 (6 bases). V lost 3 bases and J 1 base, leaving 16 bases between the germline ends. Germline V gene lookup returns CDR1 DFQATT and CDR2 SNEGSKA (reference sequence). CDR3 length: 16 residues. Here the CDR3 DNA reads TGCAGTGCTAGGTCCTTTAGCGGAGTGTCCTACAATGAGCAGTTCTTC. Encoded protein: CSARSFSGVSYNEQFF.

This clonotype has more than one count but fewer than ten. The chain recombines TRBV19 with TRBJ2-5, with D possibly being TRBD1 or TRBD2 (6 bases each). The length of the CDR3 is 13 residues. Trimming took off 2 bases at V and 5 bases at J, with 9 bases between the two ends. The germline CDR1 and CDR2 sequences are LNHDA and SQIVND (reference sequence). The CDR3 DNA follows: TGTGCCAGTAGTATAAAAGGGGGGGAGACCCAGTACTTC. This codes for CASSIKGGETQYF. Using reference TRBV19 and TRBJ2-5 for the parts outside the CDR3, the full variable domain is DGGITQSPKYLFRKEGQNVTLSCEQNLNHDAMYWYRQDPGQGLRLIYYSQIVNDFQKGDIAEGYSVSREKKESFPLTVTSAQKNPTAFYLCASSIKGGETQYFGPGTRLLVL.

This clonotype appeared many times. The CDR3 spells CATGGTGDQPQHF. The CDR3 coding sequence is TGTGCCACGGGCGGGACGGGGGATCAGCCCCAGCATTTT. The rearrangement joins TRBV15 to TRBJ1-5; D is perhaps TRBD1 (5 bases). CDR1 is LNHNV, CDR2 YYDKDF, per germline (reference sequence). There are 13 residues in the CDR3. Trimming removed 9 bases at V and 5 bases at J, with 14 bases between.

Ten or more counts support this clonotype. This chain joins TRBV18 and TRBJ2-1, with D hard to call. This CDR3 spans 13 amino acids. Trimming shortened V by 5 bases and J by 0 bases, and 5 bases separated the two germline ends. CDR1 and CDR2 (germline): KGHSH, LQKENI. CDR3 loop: CASSSSSYNEQFF. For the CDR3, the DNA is TGTGCCAGCTCATCAAGCTCCTACAATGAGCAGTTCTTC.

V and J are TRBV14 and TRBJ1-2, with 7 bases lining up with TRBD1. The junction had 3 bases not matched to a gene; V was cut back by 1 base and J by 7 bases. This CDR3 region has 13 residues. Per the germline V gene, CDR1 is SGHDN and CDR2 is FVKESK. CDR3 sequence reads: CASSQVTGVGYTF. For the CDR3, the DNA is TGTGCCAGCAGCCAAGTAACAGGGGTTGGCTACACCTTC. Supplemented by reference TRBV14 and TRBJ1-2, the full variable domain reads EAGVTQFPSHSVIEKGQTVTLRCDPISGHDNLYWYRRVMGKEIKFLLHFVKESKQDESGMPNNRFLAERTGGTYSTLKVQPAELEDSGVYFCASSQVTGVGYTFGSGTRLTVV.

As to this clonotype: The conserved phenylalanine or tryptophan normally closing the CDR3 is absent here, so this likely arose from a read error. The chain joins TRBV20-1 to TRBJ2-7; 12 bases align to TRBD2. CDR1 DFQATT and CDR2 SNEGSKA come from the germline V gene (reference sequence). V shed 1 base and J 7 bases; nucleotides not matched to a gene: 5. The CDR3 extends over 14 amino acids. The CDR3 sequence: CSARGPSGREEQYS. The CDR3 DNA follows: TGCAGTGCTAGAGGGCCTAGCGGGAGGGAGGAGCAGTACTCC.

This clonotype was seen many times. This chain's CDR3 is CSVVGSGGEQFF. CDR3 DNA: TGCAGCGTGGTCGGGAGCGGGGGAGAGCAGTTCTTC. This chain uses TRBV29-1 with TRBJ2-1; 8 bases line up with TRBD2. The CDR3 loop spans 12 amino acids. V lost 6 bases and J lost 10; bases outside the gene matches: 8. Germline loops: CDR1 SQVTM, CDR2 ANQGSEA.

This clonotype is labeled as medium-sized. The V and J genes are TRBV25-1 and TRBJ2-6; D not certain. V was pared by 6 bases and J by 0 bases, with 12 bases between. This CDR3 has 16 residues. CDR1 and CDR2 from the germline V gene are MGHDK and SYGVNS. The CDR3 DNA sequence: TGTGCCAGCAGCCACCTTCACCCCTCTGGGGCCAACGTCCTGACTTTC. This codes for CASSHLHPSGANVLTF.

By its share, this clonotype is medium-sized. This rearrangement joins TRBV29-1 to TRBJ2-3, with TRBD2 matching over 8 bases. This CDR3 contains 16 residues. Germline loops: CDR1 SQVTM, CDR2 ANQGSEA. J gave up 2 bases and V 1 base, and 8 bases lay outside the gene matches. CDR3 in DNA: TGCAGCGTTGAAGGCGGGACTAGATTTCCCACAGATACGCAGTATTTT. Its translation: CSVEGGTRFPTDTQYF.

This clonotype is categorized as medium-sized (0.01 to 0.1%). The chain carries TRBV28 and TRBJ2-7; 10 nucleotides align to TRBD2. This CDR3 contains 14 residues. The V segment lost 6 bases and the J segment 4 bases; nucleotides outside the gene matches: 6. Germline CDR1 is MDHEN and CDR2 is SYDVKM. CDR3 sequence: CASSSPSGSYEQYF. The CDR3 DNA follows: TGTGCCAGCAGCTCCCCTAGCGGGAGTTACGAGCAGTACTTC. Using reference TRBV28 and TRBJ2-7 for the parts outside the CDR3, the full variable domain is DVKVTQSSRYLVKRTGEKVFLECVQDMDHENMFWYRQDPGLGLRLIYFSYDVKMKEKGDIPEGYSVSREKKERFSLILESASTNQTSMYLCASSSPSGSYEQYFGPGTRLTVT.

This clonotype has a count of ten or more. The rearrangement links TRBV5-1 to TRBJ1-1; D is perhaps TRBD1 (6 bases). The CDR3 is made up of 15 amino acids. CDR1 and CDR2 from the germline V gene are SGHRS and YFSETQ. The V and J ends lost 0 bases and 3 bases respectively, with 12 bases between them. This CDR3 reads CASSLVTGLDTEAFF. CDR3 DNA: TGCGCCAGCAGCTTGGTAACAGGGCTCGACACTGAAGCTTTCTTT.

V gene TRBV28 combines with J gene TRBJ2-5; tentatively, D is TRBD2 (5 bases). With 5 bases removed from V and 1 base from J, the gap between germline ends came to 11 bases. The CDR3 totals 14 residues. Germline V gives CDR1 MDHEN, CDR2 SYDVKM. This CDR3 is CASSPDYLQETQYF. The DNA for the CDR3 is TGTGCCAGCAGTCCCGACTACCTCCAAGAGACCCAGTACTTC.

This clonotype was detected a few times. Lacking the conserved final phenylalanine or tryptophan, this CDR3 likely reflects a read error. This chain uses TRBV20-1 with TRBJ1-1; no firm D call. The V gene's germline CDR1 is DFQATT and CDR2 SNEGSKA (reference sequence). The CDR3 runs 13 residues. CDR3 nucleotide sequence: TGCAGCACTTCGTCGGGTTTGAACACTGAAGCTTTCTCT. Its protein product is CSTSSGLNTEAFS.

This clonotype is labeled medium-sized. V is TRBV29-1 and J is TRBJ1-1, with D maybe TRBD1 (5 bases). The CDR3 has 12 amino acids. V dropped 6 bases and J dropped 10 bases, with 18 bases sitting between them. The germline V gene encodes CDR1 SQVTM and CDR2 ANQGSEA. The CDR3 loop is CSVEIGAPRAFF. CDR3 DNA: TGCAGCGTAGAGATAGGGGCCCCCAGAGCTTTCTTT.